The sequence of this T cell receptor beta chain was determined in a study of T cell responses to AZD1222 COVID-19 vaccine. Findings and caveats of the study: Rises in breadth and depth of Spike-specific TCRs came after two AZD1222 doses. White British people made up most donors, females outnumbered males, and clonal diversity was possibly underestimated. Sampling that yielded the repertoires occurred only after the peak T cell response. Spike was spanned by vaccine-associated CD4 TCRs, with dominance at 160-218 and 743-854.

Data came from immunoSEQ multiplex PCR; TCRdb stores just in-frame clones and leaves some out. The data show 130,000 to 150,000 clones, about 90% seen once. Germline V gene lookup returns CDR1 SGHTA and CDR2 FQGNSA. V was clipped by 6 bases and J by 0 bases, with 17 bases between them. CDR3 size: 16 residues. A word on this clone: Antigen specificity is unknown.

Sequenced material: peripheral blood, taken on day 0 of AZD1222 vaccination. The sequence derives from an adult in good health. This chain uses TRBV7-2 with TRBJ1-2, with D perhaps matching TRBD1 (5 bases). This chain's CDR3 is CASRIHGGGANYGYTF. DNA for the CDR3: TGTGCCAGCAGAATACATGGCGGGGGGGCTAACTATGGCTACACCTTC.